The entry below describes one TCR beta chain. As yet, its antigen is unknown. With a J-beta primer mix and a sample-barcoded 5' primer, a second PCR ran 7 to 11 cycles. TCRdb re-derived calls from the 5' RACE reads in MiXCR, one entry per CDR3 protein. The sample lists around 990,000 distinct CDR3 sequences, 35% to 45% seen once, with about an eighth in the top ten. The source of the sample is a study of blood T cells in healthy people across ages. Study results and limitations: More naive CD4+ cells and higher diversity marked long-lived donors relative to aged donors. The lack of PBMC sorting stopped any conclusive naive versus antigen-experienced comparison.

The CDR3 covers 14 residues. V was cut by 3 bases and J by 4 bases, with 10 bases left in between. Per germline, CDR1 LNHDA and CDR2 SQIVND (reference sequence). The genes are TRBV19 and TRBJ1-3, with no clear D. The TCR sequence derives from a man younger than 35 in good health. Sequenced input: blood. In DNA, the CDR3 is TGTGCCAGTAGTATTCGGCATCCCGGAAACACCATATATTTT. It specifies CASSIRHPGNTIYF.